This T cell receptor (beta chain) was recovered during a study of T-cell memory formation after mild COVID-19. Findings and caveats of the study: Pre-infection memory showed some responding clones, and this suggested that cross-reactive memory joined. Among clones peaking at day 37 in the second wave, SARS-CoV-2 specificity remained unconfirmed. Clones that contracted clustered mainly in CM and EM if CD4+ and in EMRA if CD8+.

TCRdb used MiXCR to reprocess the 5' RACE reads, holding one entry per CDR3 protein. Of roughly 400,000 distinct CDR3 sequences in the sample, roughly 15% are singletons; the top ten hold about 22%. The CDR3 is 13 residues long. Germline CDR1 KGHSH, CDR2 LQKENI. V was shortened by 6 bases and J by 5 bases, with 10 bases between the two germline ends. As concerns this clonotype: The antigen is not known.

Sequencing was carried out using PBMCs or a T cell subset sorted from them (not recorded which). The chain has TRBV18 and TRBJ2-2, with D possibly being TRBD2 (6 bases). This receptor was obtained from a man between 18 and 35 years old who had mild COVID-19 (a few samples of this study predate the infection). Cell type and time point are not known. CDR3 in DNA: TGTGCCAGCTCGGCGGGGTGGACCGGGGAGCTGTTTTTT. Protein: CASSAGWTGELFF.